Below are 14 T cell receptor beta chains sequenced from a single sample in a study of T cells after yellow fever vaccination. TCRdb re-called the 5' RACE reads with MiXCR, one entry per CDR3 protein. The sample lists 120,000 or so distinct CDR3 sequences; 12% to 15% were seen once. The sequencing used CD8+ T cells sorted from PBMCs, collected 5 days after the yellow fever booster vaccination. The receptor source for this set is a man between 18 and 29 years old who received the YFV17D yellow fever vaccine.

V usage is TRBV12-3 or TRBV12-4 and J usage is TRBJ2-2; the D is unclear. V was trimmed by 11 bases and J by 5 bases, leaving 12 bases between them. This CDR3 is 12 amino acids long. CDR3 DNA: TGTGCCCTGACGATGACAACCGGGGAGCTGTTTTTT. Its translation is CALTMTTGELFF.

This chain's CDR3 is CASIQGQENNEQFF. The CDR3 region has the DNA TGTGCCAGCATCCAAGGGCAGGAAAACAATGAGCAGTTCTTC. The chain links TRBV6-6 to TRBJ2-1, with D unclear. V was cut by 7 bases and J by 5 bases, with 15 bases left in between. Germline CDR1 reads MNHNY; CDR2 reads SVGAGI (reference sequence). The CDR3 runs 14 residues.

A few counts support this clonotype. The genes are TRBV12-3 or TRBV12-4 and TRBJ2-5; 7 bases fit TRBD2. The CDR3 has 14 residues. V lost 3 bases to trimming and J lost 5 bases; unmatched junction nucleotides: 6. DNA of the CDR3: TGTGCCAGCAGTTTCTGGGAGGGACGCGAGACCCAGTACTTC. This gives the protein CASSFWEGRETQYF.

This sequence joins TRBV7-9 and TRBJ2-2; no reliable D call. The germline gives CDR1 SEHNR, CDR2 FQNEAQ (reference sequence). The CDR3 totals 14 residues. Trimming removed 4 bases from V and 1 base from J, with 7 bases in between. The CDR3 nucleotides are TGTGCCAGCAGCTCCAGACAGAACACCGGGGAGCTGTTTTTT. Its protein product is CASSSRQNTGELFF.

This clonotype showed up just a few times. CDR3 region: CAISGGGENTEAFF. DNA for the CDR3: TGTGCCATCAGTGGAGGGGGCGAGAACACTGAAGCTTTCTTT. This chain joins TRBV10-3 and TRBJ1-1, with 7 positions matching TRBD1. Losses at the gene ends were 4 bases for V and 1 base for J; bases not matched to a gene: 3. This CDR3 is 14 amino acids long. Germline values: CDR1 ENHRY, CDR2 SYGVKD.

The chain is built from TRBV7-2 and TRBJ2-3; D is ambiguous. V was pared by 4 bases and J by 0 bases, with 8 bases between. Looked up from germline, CDR1 is SGHTA and CDR2 is FQGNSA. The length of the CDR3 is 14 residues. Here the CDR3 reads CASSSQGSTDTQYF. In nucleotides, the CDR3 is TGTGCCAGCAGCTCGCAAGGTAGCACAGATACGCAGTATTTT.

This clonotype was counted a few times. This chain joins TRBV4-1 and TRBJ2-2; D gene uncertain. This CDR3 has 18 residues. V lost 0 bases and J lost 1, with 15 bases in between. Germline lookup yields CDR1 MGHRA and CDR2 YSYEKL. The CDR3 spells CASSQDLNGLGNTGELFF. The CDR3, as DNA: TGCGCCAGCAGCCAAGATCTGAACGGCTTGGGGAACACCGGGGAGCTGTTTTTT.

A few counts support this clonotype. The chain carries TRBV5-5 and TRBJ2-7; TRBD1 agrees at 11 bases. The CDR3 is 15 amino acids. Trimming cost V 2 bases and J 2 bases; bases outside gene matches: 3. The germline gives CDR1 SGHKS, CDR2 YYEKEE (reference sequence). The CDR3 DNA follows: TGTGCCAGCAGCTTCGGACAGGGGGCAACCTACGAGCAGTACGTC. This translates into CASSFGQGATYEQYV.

The chain uses TRBV12-3 or TRBV12-4 and TRBJ2-2, with D possibly being TRBD1 (6 bases). The V end lost 5 bases, the J end lost 4 bases, and 11 bases lay between the germline ends. The CDR3 runs 14 residues. This CDR3 is CASSTQGTTGELFF. The CDR3 DNA reads as TGTGCCAGCAGTACCCAGGGGACCACCGGGGAGCTGTTTTTT.

The rearrangement links TRBV7-9 to TRBJ2-1; a possible D gene is TRBD2 (6 bases). Germline values: CDR1 SEHNR, CDR2 FQNEAQ (reference sequence). V lost 11 bases to trimming and J lost 0 bases, with 14 bases between them. This CDR3 region has 14 residues. In DNA, the CDR3 is TGTGCCGGCCGTGGGGGGAGCTCCTACAATGAGCAGTTCTTC. Its translation: CAGRGGSSYNEQFF.

The gene calls are TRBV2 and TRBJ1-6; D is ambiguous. Germline V gene lookup returns CDR1 SNHLY and CDR2 FYNNEI. Trimming pared 3 bases from V and 0 bases from J, leaving 18 bases between. The CDR3 contains 19 residues. DNA of the CDR3: TGTGCCAGCAGTGATGGTGTAGGGCGAACCACCTCCTATAATTCACCCCTCCACTTT. This codes for CASSDGVGRTTSYNSPLHF.

The chain joins TRBV12-3 or TRBV12-4 to TRBJ2-5; D ambiguous. V was trimmed by 4 bases and J by 9 bases, leaving 15 bases between them. CDR3 length: 13 amino acids. The chain's CDR3 is CASSSETQPAQYF. CDR3 nucleotides: TGTGCCAGCAGTTCGGAAACCCAACCAGCCCAGTACTTC.

This clonotype was counted a single time. The chain carries TRBV18 and TRBJ2-7; 7 bases fit TRBD1. From germline, CDR1 is KGHSH and CDR2 LQKENI. There are 14 residues in the CDR3. V shed 4 bases, J shed 3 bases, and the junction held 6 bases outside the gene matches. The CDR3 loop is CASSQTDRVYEQYV. The CDR3 DNA sequence: TGTGCCAGCTCACAGACCGACAGGGTCTACGAGCAGTACGTC.

V and J are TRBV25-1 and TRBJ2-2; tentatively, D is TRBD2 (5 bases). The V and J ends lost 4 bases and 0 bases respectively, with 9 bases between them. CDR1 and CDR2 from the germline V gene are MGHDK and SYGVNS. The CDR3 is made up of 15 amino acids. The CDR3 protein is CASSVTGSNTGELFF. Written as DNA, the CDR3 is TGTGCCAGCAGTGTTACGGGATCGAACACCGGGGAGCTGTTTTTT.